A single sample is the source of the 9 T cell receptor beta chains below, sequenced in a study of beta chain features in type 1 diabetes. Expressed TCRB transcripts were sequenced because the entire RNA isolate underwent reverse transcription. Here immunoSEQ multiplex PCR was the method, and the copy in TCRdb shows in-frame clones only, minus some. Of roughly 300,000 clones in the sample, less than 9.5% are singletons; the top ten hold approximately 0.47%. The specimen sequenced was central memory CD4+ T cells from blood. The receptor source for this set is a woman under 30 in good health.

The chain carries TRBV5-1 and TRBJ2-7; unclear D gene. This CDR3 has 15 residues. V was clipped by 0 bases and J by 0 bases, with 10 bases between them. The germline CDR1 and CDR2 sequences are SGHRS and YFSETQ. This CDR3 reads CASSLAGQDSYEQYF. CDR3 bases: TGCGCCAGCAGCTTGGCCGGGCAGGACTCCTACGAGCAGTACTTC.

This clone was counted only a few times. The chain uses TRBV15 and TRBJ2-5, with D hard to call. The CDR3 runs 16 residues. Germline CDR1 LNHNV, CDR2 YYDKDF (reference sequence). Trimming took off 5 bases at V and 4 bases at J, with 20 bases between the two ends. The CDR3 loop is CATSEHQASAVETQYF. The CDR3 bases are TGTGCCACCAGCGAACACCAGGCCAGCGCGGTAGAGACCCAGTACTTC.

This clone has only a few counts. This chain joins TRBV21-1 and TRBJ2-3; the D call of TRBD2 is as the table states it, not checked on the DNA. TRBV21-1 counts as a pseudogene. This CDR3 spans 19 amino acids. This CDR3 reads CASSPLRGGLEYPTDTQYF. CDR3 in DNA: TGTGCCAGCAGCCCGCTCCGGGGGGGCCTAGAGTACCCAACAGATACGCAGTATTTT.

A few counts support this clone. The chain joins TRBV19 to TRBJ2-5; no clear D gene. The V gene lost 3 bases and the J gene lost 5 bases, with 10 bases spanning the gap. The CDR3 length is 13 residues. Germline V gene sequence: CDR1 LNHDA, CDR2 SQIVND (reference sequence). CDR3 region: CASSIIFGETQYF. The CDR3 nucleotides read TGTGCCAGTAGTATTATCTTCGGGGAGACCCAGTACTTC. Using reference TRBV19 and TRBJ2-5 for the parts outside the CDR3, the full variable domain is DGGITQSPKYLFRKEGQNVTLSCEQNLNHDAMYWYRQDPGQGLRLIYYSQIVNDFQKGDIAEGYSVSREKKESFPLTVTSAQKNPTAFYLCASSIIFGETQYFGPGTRLLVL.

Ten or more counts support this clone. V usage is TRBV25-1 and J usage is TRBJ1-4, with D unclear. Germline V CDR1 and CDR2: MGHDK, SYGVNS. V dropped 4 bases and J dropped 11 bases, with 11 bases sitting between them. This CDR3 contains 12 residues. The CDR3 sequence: CASSGHEGKLFF. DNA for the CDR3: TGTGCCAGCAGTGGTCACGAGGGTAAACTGTTTTTT.

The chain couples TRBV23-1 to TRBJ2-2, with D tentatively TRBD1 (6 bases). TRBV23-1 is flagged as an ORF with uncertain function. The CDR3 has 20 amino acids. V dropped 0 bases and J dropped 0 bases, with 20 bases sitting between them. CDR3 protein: CASSQSDTGGNKANTGELFF. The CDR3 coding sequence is TGCGCCAGCAGTCAATCGGATACTGGGGGCAACAAAGCGAACACCGGGGAGCTGTTTTTT.

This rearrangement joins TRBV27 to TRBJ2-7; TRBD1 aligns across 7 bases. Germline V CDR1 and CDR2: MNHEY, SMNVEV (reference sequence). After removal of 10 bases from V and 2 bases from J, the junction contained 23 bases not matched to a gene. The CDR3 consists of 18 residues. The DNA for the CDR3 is TGTGCCAACTTCAATGAGGGGGCAGCCCTCTTGGGCCCCTACGAGCAGTACTTC. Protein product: CANFNEGAALLGPYEQYF.

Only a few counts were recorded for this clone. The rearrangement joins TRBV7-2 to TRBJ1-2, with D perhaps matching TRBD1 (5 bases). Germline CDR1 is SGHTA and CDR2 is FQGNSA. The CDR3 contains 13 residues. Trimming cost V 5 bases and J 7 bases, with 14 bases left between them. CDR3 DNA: TGTGCCAGCAGCCCTCAGGGCCGGTCTGGCTACACCTTC. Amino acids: CASSPQGRSGYTF. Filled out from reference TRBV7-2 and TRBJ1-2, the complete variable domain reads GAGVSQSPSNKVTEKGKDVELRCDPISGHTALYWYRQSLGQGLEFLIYFQGNSAPDKSGLPSDRFSAERTGGSVSTLTIQRTQQEDSAVYLCASSPQGRSGYTFGSGTRLTVV.

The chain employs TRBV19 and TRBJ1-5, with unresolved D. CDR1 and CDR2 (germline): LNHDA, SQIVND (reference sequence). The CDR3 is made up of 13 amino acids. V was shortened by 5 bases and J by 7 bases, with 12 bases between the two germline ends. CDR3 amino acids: CASSVNPEQPQHF. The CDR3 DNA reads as TGTGCCAGTAGTGTTAATCCGGAGCAGCCCCAGCATTTT.